The clone carrying this T cell receptor beta chain was found many times. Its antigen remains unidentified. This sample is drawn from a study of T-cell reconstitution after alpha-beta-depleted transplantation in children. The study's findings and limits: Several hundred graft clones that had expanded were reportedly the source of alpha-beta T cells about two months after transplant. Hyperexpanded clones declined; after one year, newly produced T cells mostly supplied diversity.

Unique molecular identifiers were used in preparing the TCRbeta library. A single record per CDR3 protein comes from TCRdb applying MiXCR to the PCR reads. The table has 90,000 to 100,000 distinct CDR3 sequences, 23% seen once. This CDR3 is built from 12 residues. Trimming pared 5 bases from V and 5 bases from J, leaving 7 bases between. From germline, CDR1 is LNHNV and CDR2 YYDKDF (reference sequence). This TCR was recovered from a boy aged 2-15 years with acute lymphoblastic leukemia, due to receive a stem cell transplant. The genes are TRBV15 and TRBJ1-5; D is ambiguous. The sample here was PBMCs, taken before TCRalphabeta/CD19-depleted stem cell transplant. CDR3 in amino acids: CATSADYQPQHF. The CDR3 nucleotides are TGTGCCACCAGCGCCGACTATCAGCCCCAGCATTTT.